These 10 T cell receptor beta chains were sequenced from one sample in a study of liver allograft versus peripheral blood T cells (dated by TCRdb to the early 2020s). Turning to the overall study: The study compared the T cell receptor repertoires present in transplanted livers with the repertoires present in the peripheral blood of liver transplant recipients.

Sequencing took place on an Illumina MiSeq. The public reads were run again by TCRdb, first through fastp at Q25 and then through MiXCR, and only productive beta chains were kept. Merged by CDR3 protein, the rows form single entries marked with the most common genes and DNA. This sample holds about 14,000 distinct CDR3 sequences; around 20% were observed only once. The ten largest clones represent roughly 6% of the sample. These TCRs come from a human patient who had a liver transplant. After a transplant, the donor of the graft may account for some T cells.

The rearrangement links TRBV5-4 to TRBJ1-3, with TRBD1 matching over 12 bases. The trim removed 3 bases at V and 1 base at J, leaving 14 bases unmatched. Germline V CDR1 and CDR2: SGHNT, YYREEE (reference sequence). The CDR3 is 20 residues long. For the CDR3, the DNA is TGTGCCAGCAGCTCCCCTACCGGGACAGGGGGCTTTAAGTCTGGAAACACCATATATTTT. Protein product: CASSSPTGTGGFKSGNTIYF.

This clonotype is labeled medium-sized (0.01 to 0.1%). CDR3 residues: CASKGGRMGSTEAFF. CDR3 DNA: TGTGCCAGTAAAGGGGGCCGAATGGGGAGCACTGAAGCTTTCTTT. The rearrangement links TRBV19 to TRBJ1-1; 7 bases line up with TRBD1. CDR1 is LNHDA, CDR2 SQIVND, per germline (reference sequence). V was pared by 7 bases and J by 4 bases, with 12 bases of the junction left unmatched. The CDR3 runs to 15 residues.

This clonotype has at least ten counts. The V gene is TRBV6-2 or TRBV6-3, the J gene TRBJ1-1; 10 positions match TRBD1. The CDR3 runs 18 residues. Trimming at V came to 0 bases and at J to 0 bases, leaving 7 bases not matched to a gene. Germline CDR1 MNHEY, CDR2 SVGEGT. DNA for the CDR3: TGTGCCAGCAGTTACTCGAGGGGACAGGGGCCCTTGAACACTGAAGCTTTCTTT. Translating gives CASSYSRGQGPLNTEAFF.

This clonotype is termed medium-sized. This CDR3 is CASSPARAGDTEAFF. For the CDR3, the DNA is TGTGCCAGCAGTCCGGCCCGGGCAGGGGACACTGAAGCTTTCTTT. The chain uses TRBV6-2 or TRBV6-3 and TRBJ1-1; possible D gene TRBD1, 6 bases. Trimming removed 5 bases from V and 3 bases from J, with 16 bases in between. Germline V CDR1 and CDR2: MNHEY, SVGEGT. The length of the CDR3 is 15 residues.

This clonotype was recorded many times. This chain uses TRBV7-2 with TRBJ2-7; D unresolved. The CDR3 extends over 14 amino acids. V was clipped by 3 bases and J by 0 bases, with 9 bases between them. The germline V gene has CDR1 SGHTA and CDR2 FQGNSA. CDR3 DNA: TGTGCCAGCAGCTTTAACCCCACCTCCTACGAGCAGTACTTC. Protein: CASSFNPTSYEQYF.

There are a few counts of this clonotype. This chain connects TRBV20-1 to TRBJ1-2, with 12 nucleotides matching TRBD1. Germline trimming cut 2 bases from V and 4 bases from J; bases unmatched to any gene: 11. Germline V gene sequence: CDR1 DFQATT, CDR2 SNEGSKA (reference sequence). The length of the CDR3 is 17 residues. CDR3 nucleotides: TGCAGTGCTAGAACGAAAACTGGGACAGGGGGCCCCTATGGCTACACCTTC. Translating it yields CSARTKTGTGGPYGYTF.

By share, this clonotype ranks as medium-sized. V gene TRBV29-1 combines with J gene TRBJ1-2; the match to TRBD1 covers 9 bases. Germline loops: CDR1 SQVTM, CDR2 ANQGSEA. V was clipped by 6 bases and J by 13 bases; unmatched bases: 12. The CDR3 loop spans 12 amino acids. CDR3 amino acids: CSVVRGTGSSTF. DNA for the CDR3: TGCAGCGTCGTAAGGGGGACAGGGAGTTCCACCTTC.

This clonotype was seen only a few times. The chain uses TRBV7-9 and TRBJ2-5; D is perhaps TRBD1 (6 bases). The CDR3 sequence is 16 residues long. Trimming took 1 base from V and 2 from J, leaving 14 bases between them. Per germline, CDR1 SEHNR and CDR2 FQNEAQ (reference sequence). The CDR3: CASSLGPGHLQETQYF. Here the CDR3 DNA reads TGTGCCAGCAGCTTAGGACCGGGACACCTTCAAGAGACCCAGTACTTC.

By sample share, this clonotype is medium-sized (0.01 to 0.1%). CDR3 amino acids: CASSNGGARAFF. The CDR3, as DNA: TGTGCCAGCAGTAACGGGGGGGCTCGAGCTTTCTTT. V is TRBV6-2 or TRBV6-3 and J is TRBJ1-1; TRBD1 might be the D (6 bases). CDR3 size: 12 residues. V was pared by 5 bases and J by 10 bases, with 14 bases between. The germline V gene encodes CDR1 MNHEY and CDR2 SVGEGT.

This clonotype is labeled as medium-sized. This chain joins TRBV10-3 and TRBJ1-2, with TRBD1 identical over 7 bases. The CDR3 sequence is 11 residues long. Germline CDR1 ENHRY, CDR2 SYGVKD. Trimming removed 10 bases from V and 4 bases from J; junction bases left unmatched: 3. The CDR3 region has the DNA TGTGCCACGCGACAGGGCTATGGCTACACCTTC. Amino acid sequence: CATRQGYGYTF.